This T cell receptor (beta chain) originates from a study of OX40 agonist ivuxolimab in advanced cancers. Study at large: Ivuxolimab, an agonistic anti-OX40 (CD134) antibody, was given to patients.

Using immunoSEQ multiplex PCR, the repertoire was profiled, and TCRdb retains in-frame clones only, with some absent. This sample carries more than 80,000 clones, 91% of them seen once, and the ten largest clones take 0.25% to 0.35%. V dropped 6 bases and J dropped 4; count of bases not matched to a gene: 5. CDR1 and CDR2 (germline): MNHEY, SMNVEV (reference sequence). The CDR3 is 15 amino acids. The chain combines TRBV27 with TRBJ2-7, with 14 bases fitting TRBD2. The source was CD4+ or CD8+ T cells sorted from blood, collected in a trial of the OX40 agonist ivuxolimab. This clonotype was sampled from an adult with an advanced solid tumor such as melanoma, head and neck, liver or kidney cancer. DNA of the CDR3: TGTGCCAGCAGAGCCGGACTAGCGGGAGGATACGAGCAGTACTTC. Its translation is CASRAGLAGGYEQYF.